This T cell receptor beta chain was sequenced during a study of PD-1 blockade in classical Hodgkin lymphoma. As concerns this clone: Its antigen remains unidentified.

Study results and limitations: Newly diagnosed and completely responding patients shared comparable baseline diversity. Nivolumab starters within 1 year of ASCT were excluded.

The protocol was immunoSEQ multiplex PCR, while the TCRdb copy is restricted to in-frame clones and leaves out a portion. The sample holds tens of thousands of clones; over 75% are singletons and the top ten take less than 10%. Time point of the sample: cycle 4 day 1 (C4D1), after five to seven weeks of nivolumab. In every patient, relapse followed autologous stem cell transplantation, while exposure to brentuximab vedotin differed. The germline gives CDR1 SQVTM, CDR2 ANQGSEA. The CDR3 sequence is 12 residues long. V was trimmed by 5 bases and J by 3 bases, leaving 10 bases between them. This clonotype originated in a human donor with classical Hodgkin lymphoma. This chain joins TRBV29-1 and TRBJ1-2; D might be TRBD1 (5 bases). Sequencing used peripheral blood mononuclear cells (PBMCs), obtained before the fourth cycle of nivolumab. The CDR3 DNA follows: TGCAGCGTTTTAGGGGTGGACTATGGCTACACCTTC. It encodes CSVLGVDYGYTF.